The sequence of this T cell receptor beta chain was determined in a study of coeliac disease (dated by TCRdb to about 2022). Study-wide context: Each coeliac patient was placed into one of three groups: newly diagnosed active disease, refractory coeliac disease type I, or disease controlled by a gluten-free diet. High-resolution HLA typing was unavailable, so biased TRBV7-2 usage was queried as a proof of principle. Refractory coeliac disease type I meant no response to a gluten-free diet for more than 12 months, together with immunophenotypically normal intraepithelial cells. A total of about 30 patients were included in the full study, of whom about 22 had serologically confirmed coeliac disease and 8 were controls with non-small intestinal disorders. The study was aimed at characterising TR repertoires of small intestinal T cells in active, refractory type I and gluten-free-diet-treated coeliac disease. Samples from some 26 subjects were successfully TRB sequenced, and these included more than 20 paired samples of bulk unsorted intraepithelial and lamina propria cells. The study applied next-generation sequencing of rearranged TRB and TRG CDR3 regions to small intestinal lymphocyte fractions from coeliac and non-coeliac patients.

As encoded in the germline V gene, CDR1 is MDHEN while CDR2 is SYDVKM. The CDR3 holds 12 amino acids from the cysteine to the phenylalanine. Only CDR3 DNA remains: 36 bases, in frame from the first base. The trim is 3 bases for V and 6 bases for J, with a gap of 9 bases between the germline ends. Libraries were prepared through the immunoSEQ multiplex PCR assay. In a multiplexed PCR, the TR loci were amplified; reverse primers were designed against J gene segments, whereas forward primers were designed against V gene segments. The amplified CDR3 regions were sequenced using the Illumina HiSeq System. Per the authors' processing: A nearest-neighbour algorithm merged closely related reads to remove PCR and sequencing errors and collapse data into unique sequences. Repertoires were summarised by clonality and by T cell density, defined as TR molecules per amount of genomic DNA input. CDR3 amino acid sequences present in at least 80% of unsorted samples were defined as public TRs and were then tested for differential abundance between coeliac and control samples. Each lamina propria sample was queried against a list of 218 published gliadin-specific TRB sequences. Kruskal-Wallis tests followed by Dunn post-tests were used to test for differences in clonality and density between disease groups. TCRdb stores this immuneACCESS table with in-frame sequences only. Part of the clones is absent; in the studies checked, under half of the shortfall reflects unresolved V genes, and no reason is known for the rest. The DNA gave D and trimming, while V, J and clone size come from that table. For this sample the table gives several thousand clones, of which approximately 78% were detected only once. The ten largest clones take up about 6% of the sample.

Aliquots of fewer than 650,000 cells were frozen in DMSO/FBS in liquid nitrogen, and a single aliquot per fraction was used for sequencing. Every one of the 30 study patients had an endoscopy and a small intestinal biopsy. Lamina propria cells were released by collagenase digestion of the biopsy tissue left over after intraepithelial cell isolation. Genomic DNA was extracted from frozen unsorted cell fractions with the Qiagen DNeasy blood extraction kit. What the authors observed across the whole study: Cross-contamination between compartments was possible, because separating intraepithelial cells from lamina propria cells did not produce high-purity fractions. Lower clonality than in controls was observed in the TRB and TRG repertoires of active coeliac intraepithelial and lamina propria samples, suggesting that diverse T cells were recruited. For the most part, TRB repertoires were private, with most amino acid sequences found in only one sample, and V-gene usage showed no significant difference across disease groups. Published gliadin-specific TRB sequences appeared in about 50% of the 18 coeliac lamina propria samples but only 1 of 6 controls. The approach was considered by the authors to be unsuitable for unbiased detection of gliadin-specific T cells, as gliadin-specific T cells are scarce and rarely shared between patients.

To note about this clone: The antigen this receptor binds is unknown. No much larger clone is present one base from it, and per-base qualities are unavailable.

Sequencing used lamina propria lymphocytes from the gut. Read against the paper, the sample's cell subset or site label means: lamina propria cell (LPC) fraction of small intestinal biopsy. The sequence is built from TRBV28 and TRBJ2-7; the best D guess is TRBD2, with 5 bases matching. This TCR was sampled from a man younger than 45 with celiac disease. The DNA sequence reads TGTGCCAGCAGTTTGAGAGGGTCCGAGCAGTACTTC. It translates as CASSLRGSEQYF.